The 21 T cell receptor beta chains given below trace back to one sample, sequenced in a study of T cells in Graves' hyperthyroidism and ophthalmopathy. Authors of the study amplified TCR beta CDR3 regions from RNA transcripts. TCR CDR3 underwent first-round RT-PCR with the HTBI primer set. TCRdb reprocessed the multiplex PCR reads with MiXCR, giving one entry per CDR3 protein. Among roughly 800,000 distinct CDR3 sequences listed, 38% were seen once. What was sequenced was blood. The receptors shown here come from a man between 18 and 35 years old with Graves' hyperthyroidism.

This clonotype was seen a handful of times. This rearrangement joins TRBV6-5 to TRBJ1-5; 8 positions agree with TRBD1. The V gene's germline CDR1 is MNHEY and CDR2 SVGAGI. The trim removed 6 bases at V and 6 bases at J, leaving 4 bases unmatched. CDR3 length: 13 amino acids. CDR3 in amino acids: CASRNTGGQPQHF. In nucleotides, the CDR3 is TGTGCCAGCAGAAATACAGGGGGTCAGCCCCAGCATTTT.

Turning to this clonotype: A much larger clone lies one base from this, so it may be a read error. This rearrangement joins TRBV20-1 to TRBJ1-1, with 7 nucleotides matching TRBD1. V was clipped by 6 bases and J by 3 bases; unmatched bases: 7. There are 13 residues in the CDR3. Germline values: CDR1 DFQATT, CDR2 SNEGSKA (reference sequence). This CDR3 is CSAIITGDTEAFF. The CDR3 nucleotides are TGCAGTGCCATTATTACAGGGGACACTGAAGCTTTCTTT.

V usage is TRBV20-1 and J usage is TRBJ1-6; D unresolved. Germline loops: CDR1 DFQATT, CDR2 SNEGSKA (reference sequence). Deletions cut 5 bases from V and 7 bases from J, with 15 bases between. The CDR3 runs to 14 residues. The CDR3 nucleotides are TGCAGTGCTCGAAATCGGTCCTTCAATTCACCCCTCCACTTT. It yields the protein CSARNRSFNSPLHF.

The rearrangement uses TRBV20-1 and TRBJ2-2, with D perhaps assigned TRBD1 or TRBD2 (5 bases each). Germline V gene lookup returns CDR1 DFQATT and CDR2 SNEGSKA (reference sequence). The CDR3 runs 14 residues. The ends were cut back, 3 bases at V and 6 bases at J, with 14 bases in the middle. CDR3: CSASRGLGPGELFF. In DNA, the CDR3 is TGCAGTGCTAGTCGGGGCCTGGGGCCCGGGGAGCTGTTTTTT.

The CDR3 bases are TGTGCCGTAGAACAGGGGGCCGGGACCGAGACCCAGTACTTC. Residues: CAVEQGAGTETQYF. The chain links TRBV10-3 to TRBJ2-5; 9 bases line up with TRBD1. J lost 5 bases, V lost 11 bases, and 12 bases had no gene match. The CDR3 sequence is 14 residues long. Germline lookup yields CDR1 ENHRY and CDR2 SYGVKD.

This clonotype was detected a few times. This chain uses TRBV7-2 with TRBJ2-7; the D gene is possibly TRBD1 (6 bases). Germline loops: CDR1 SGHTA, CDR2 FQGNSA. V was pared by 5 bases and J by 0 bases, with 17 bases between. This CDR3 contains 16 residues. The CDR3 loop reads CASSIRTGQSSYEQYF. Here the CDR3 DNA reads TGTGCCAGCAGCATCCGGACTGGACAGAGCTCCTACGAGCAGTACTTC. Full variable domain (outside the CDR3, taken from reference TRBV7-2 and TRBJ2-7): GAGVSQSPSNKVTEKGKDVELRCDPISGHTALYWYRQSLGQGLEFLIYFQGNSAPDKSGLPSDRFSAERTGGSVSTLTIQRTQQEDSAVYLCASSIRTGQSSYEQYFGPGTRLTVT.

The chain employs TRBV9 and TRBJ2-6, with 8 bases matching TRBD1. The CDR3 loop spans 18 amino acids. The J segment lost 0 bases and the V segment lost 3 bases, leaving 8 bases of the junction unmatched. Germline V gene data show CDR1 as SGDLS and CDR2 as YYNGEE. The CDR3 spells CASSGPGTGSSGANVLTF. CDR3 DNA sequence: TGTGCCAGCAGCGGACCCGGGACAGGCTCCTCTGGGGCCAACGTCCTGACTTTC.

This clonotype came up many times. The chain is built from TRBV5-1 and TRBJ1-1, with 7 bases that match TRBD1. Germline CDR1 and CDR2: SGHRS and YFSETQ. The CDR3 contains 14 residues. V trimming: 5 bases; J trimming: 0 bases; junction bases outside the gene matches: 4. The CDR3 DNA follows: TGCGCCAGCAGAACAGGGGATTTGAACACTGAAGCTTTCTTT. Amino acid sequence: CASRTGDLNTEAFF.

The J gene is TRBJ1-4, the V gene TRBV12-3 or TRBV12-4, with D uncertain. V gave up 0 bases and J gave up 11 bases, with 7 bases separating them. CDR3 length: 12 residues. CDR3 DNA: TGTGCCAGCAGTTTAGCTACGGAGAAACTGTTTTTT. Translated: CASSLATEKLFF.

The genes are TRBV7-9 and TRBJ2-7; 8 bases fit TRBD1. The V segment lost 5 bases and the J segment 5 bases; nucleotides outside the gene matches: 5. CDR1 and CDR2 from the germline V gene are SEHNR and FQNEAQ (reference sequence). This CDR3 has 13 amino acids. CDR3 DNA: TGTGCCAGCAGCCAGGGGGCGCTGGACGAGCAGTACTTC. Translated, it gives CASSQGALDEQYF.

This CDR3 reads CASSVGTSGSGGELFF. In DNA, the CDR3 is TGTGCCAGCAGCGTAGGGACTAGCGGGAGCGGCGGGGAGCTGTTTTTT. The rearrangement links TRBV7-3 to TRBJ2-2, with TRBD2 matching 14 bases. The germline V gene has CDR1 SGHTA and CDR2 FQGTGA. The CDR3 length is 16 residues. V was pared by 5 bases and J by 7 bases, with 6 bases of the junction left unmatched.

This clonotype was counted many times. The rearrangement joins TRBV7-2 to TRBJ1-6, with D perhaps TRBD1 (6 bases). The V end was cut by 5 bases, the J end by 8 bases, with 10 bases between. Germline CDR1 is SGHTA and CDR2 is FQGNSA. The CDR3 extends over 13 amino acids. The DNA of the CDR3 is TGTGCCAGCAGCGCCCACAGGGATTCACCCCTCCACTTT. Translation gives CASSAHRDSPLHF.

This clonotype appeared many times. The genes are TRBV6-6 and TRBJ1-1; 9 bases are a match to TRBD1. The CDR3 has 12 amino acids. The V gene's germline CDR1 is MNHNY and CDR2 SVGAGI (reference sequence). Losses at the gene ends were 4 bases for V and 11 bases for J; bases not matched to a gene: 5. The CDR3 protein is CASSLRTGDAFF. For the CDR3, the DNA is TGTGCCAGCAGTTTAAGGACAGGGGATGCTTTCTTT.

The chain is built from TRBV4-1 and TRBJ1-1, with D uncertain. Between the trimmed V and J ends, which lost 1 base and 1 base, there was a span of 10 bases. CDR1 is MGHRA, CDR2 YSYEKL, per germline. The CDR3 loop spans 15 amino acids. CDR3 bases: TGCGCCAGCAGCCAAGTTGGGTTGAGGAACACTGAAGCTTTCTTT. Translated: CASSQVGLRNTEAFF.

This chain joins TRBV2 and TRBJ1-5; 11 bases match TRBD1. The CDR3 has 13 amino acids. Germline V gene data show CDR1 as SNHLY and CDR2 as FYNNEI. V dropped 6 bases and J dropped 7; count of bases not matched to a gene: 2. CDR3 sequence reads: CASRGTGGQPQHF. CDR3 DNA sequence: TGTGCCAGCAGGGGGACAGGGGGACAGCCCCAGCATTTT.

This clonotype came up a few times. This chain connects TRBV5-6 to TRBJ2-7; 12 bases match TRBD2. The V gene's germline CDR1 is SGHDT and CDR2 YYEEEE. This CDR3 has 15 amino acids. J was trimmed by 6 bases and V by 3 bases; bases with no gene match: 7. CDR3 residues: CASSSLAGGPTEQYF. CDR3 nucleotide sequence: TGTGCCAGCAGCTCCCTAGCGGGAGGGCCCACCGAGCAGTACTTC.

The gene calls are TRBV12-3 or TRBV12-4 and TRBJ2-7; the D is unclear. Trimming removed 5 bases at V and 7 bases at J, with 15 bases between. The CDR3 totals 13 residues. Written as DNA, the CDR3 is TGTGCCAGCAGTACCTCAACGTCTGGGGAGCAGTACTTC. Protein product: CASSTSTSGEQYF.

The chain couples TRBV5-1 to TRBJ2-7, with 10 positions matching TRBD1. Germline CDR1 SGHRS, CDR2 YFSETQ. Trimming took 2 bases from V and 6 from J; bases not matched to a gene: 5. This CDR3 contains 14 residues. CDR3 residues: CASSFGTGDSEQYF. CDR3 nucleotide sequence: TGCGCCAGCAGCTTCGGGACAGGGGATAGCGAGCAGTACTTC.

This chain joins TRBV7-8 and TRBJ2-7; D may correspond to TRBD1 or TRBD2 (6 bases each). The CDR3 sequence is 18 residues long. Between the trimmed V and J ends, which lost 6 bases and 3 bases, there was a span of 27 bases. Germline V gene sequence: CDR1 SGHVS, CDR2 FQNEAQ. This CDR3 reads CASSIGRVGGPGDYEQYF. CDR3 coding DNA: TGTGCCAGCAGTATAGGCAGGGTTGGGGGGCCTGGCGACTACGAGCAGTACTTC.

There are a few counts of this clonotype. V is TRBV5-5 and J is TRBJ2-7; no definite D call. Trimming left V 0 bases short and J 3 bases short, with 13 bases between. This CDR3 contains 15 residues. CDR1 is SGHKS and CDR2 is YYEKEE in the germline V gene (reference sequence). Here the CDR3 DNA reads TGTGCCAGCAGCTTGGAATTGACGGGCAGCTACGAGCAGTACTTC. Protein sequence: CASSLELTGSYEQYF. Full variable domain (outside the CDR3, taken from reference TRBV5-5 and TRBJ2-7): DAGVTQSPTHLIKTRGQQVTLRCSPISGHKSVSWYQQVLGQGPQFIFQYYEKEERGRGNFPDRFSARQFPNYSSELNVNALLLGDSALYLCASSLELTGSYEQYFGPGTRLTVT.

This clonotype was seen repeatedly, ten times or more. The gene calls are TRBV10-3 and TRBJ2-7; 8 nucleotides agree with TRBD2. This CDR3 comprises 12 residues. V dropped 10 bases and J dropped 6; count of bases not matched to a gene: 8. In germline, CDR1 is ENHRY, CDR2 SYGVKD. Here the CDR3 DNA reads TGTGCCAGCCGTTCGGGAGGGGGCGAGCAGTACTTC. It yields the protein CASRSGGGEQYF.